Sequencing of this T cell receptor beta chain was carried out in a study of cytomegalovirus exposure and HLA in healthy donors. The study ran its PCR with 60 Vbeta and 13 Jbeta primers. The method was immunoSEQ multiplex PCR; TCRdb's version includes in-frame clones alone and lacks a portion of them. The repertoire holds some 180,000 clones, with about four fifths as singletons. Concerning this clone: What it binds is unknown.

General study findings and limits: It was reportedly the case that the classifier diagnosed cytomegalovirus status with high specificity and sensitivity.

The CDR3 is 16 residues long. In germline, CDR1 is SGHTA, CDR2 FQGNSA. V was trimmed by 0 bases and J by 0 bases, leaving 9 bases between them. This clonotype was sampled from a man between 40 and 49 years old in good health and CMV-seronegative. J is TRBJ1-5 and V is TRBV7-2; D gene unclear. The specimen sequenced was PBMCs. The CDR3: CASSLAYSFSNQPQHF. The CDR3 DNA reads TGTGCCAGCAGCTTAGCCTACAGCTTTAGCAATCAGCCCCAGCATTTT.